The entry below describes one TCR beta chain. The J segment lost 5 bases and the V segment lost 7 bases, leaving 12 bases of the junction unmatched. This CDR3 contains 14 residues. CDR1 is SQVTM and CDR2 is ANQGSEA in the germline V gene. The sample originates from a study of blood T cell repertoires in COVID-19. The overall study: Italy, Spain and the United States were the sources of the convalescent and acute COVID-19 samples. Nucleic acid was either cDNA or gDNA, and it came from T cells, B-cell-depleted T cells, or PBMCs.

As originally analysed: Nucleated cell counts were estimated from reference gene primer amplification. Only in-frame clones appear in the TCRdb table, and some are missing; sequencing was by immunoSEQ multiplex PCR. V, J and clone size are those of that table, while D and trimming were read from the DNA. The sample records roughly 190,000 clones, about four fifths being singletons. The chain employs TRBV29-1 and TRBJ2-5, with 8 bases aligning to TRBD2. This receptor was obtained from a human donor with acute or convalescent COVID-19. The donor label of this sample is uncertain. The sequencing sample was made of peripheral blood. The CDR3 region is CSASGGPSGETQYF. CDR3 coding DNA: TGCAGCGCATCGGGGGGGCCTTCCGGGGAGACCCAGTACTTC.